The clone carrying this TCR delta chain has more than one count but fewer than ten. Only one base separates this from a far larger clonotype, so it likely reflects a read error. Within the sample, other DNA sequences also encode this same CDR3. This entry is derived from a study of γδ T cells in repeated Plasmodium falciparum infection. TCRdb reanalysed the multiplex PCR reads via CATT. The sample contains approximately 93,000 delta-chain clones, approximately 1% of which appear only once. Flow sorting of PBMC yielded separate Vgamma9/Vdelta2+ and Vdelta2-negative gammadelta T cell populations for bulk repertoire analysis. The CDR3 length is 19 residues. Germline V gene lookup returns CDR1 GEAIGNYY and CDR2 EKD.

The sequenced material came from gamma-delta T cells from blood. The TCR sequence derives from a pool of human donors (malaria-infected and uninfected, not separated). V usage is TRDV2 and J usage is TRDJ1, with TRDD3 matching 7 bases. No J gene was available from TCRdb, and it was assigned here by a germline match of the DNA. DNA of the CDR3: TGTGCTTGTGACACGGTTGGTGGATACGACAACGACTACACCGATAAACTCATCTTT. Its protein is CACDTVGGYDNDYTDKLIF.